The source of this T cell receptor (beta chain) is a study of shared clonotypes between healthy human individuals. General study findings and limits: Clonotype sharing across a handful of donors was observed for about 5.2% of naive CD4 clonotypes.

As to this clone: The antigen is undetermined.

V shed 1 base and J 6 bases; nucleotides not matched to a gene: 3. This CDR3 comprises 14 residues. Germline CDR1 is SGHAT and CDR2 is FQNNGV. Repertoires were generated with immunoSEQ multiplex PCR, while TCRdb's copy carries only in-frame clones and drops some. The repertoire includes about 110,000 clones, approximately 70% of them detected once, and roughly a quarter sits in the top ten. The rearrangement uses TRBV11-2 and TRBJ2-7; 10 bases match TRBD2. The sample taken for sequencing was memory CD8+ T cells sorted from blood. Sample subset: CD45RO+ cells pooled with CCR7-negative TemRA cells. The source is a woman under 40 in good health. CDR3 in DNA: TGTGCCAGCAGCTTAGCTAGCGGGAGTAGCGAGCAGTACTTC. It translates to CASSLASGSSEQYF.